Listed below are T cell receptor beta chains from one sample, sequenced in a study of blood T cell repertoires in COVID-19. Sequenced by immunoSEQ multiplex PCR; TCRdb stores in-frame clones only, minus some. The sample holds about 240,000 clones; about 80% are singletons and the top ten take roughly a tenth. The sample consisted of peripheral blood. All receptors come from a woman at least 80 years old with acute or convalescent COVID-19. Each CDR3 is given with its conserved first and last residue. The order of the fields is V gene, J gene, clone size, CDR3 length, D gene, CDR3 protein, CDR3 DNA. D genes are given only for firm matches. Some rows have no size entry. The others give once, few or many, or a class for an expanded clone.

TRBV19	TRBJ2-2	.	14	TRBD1	CASRGQGTTGELFF	TGTGCCAGTAGGGGACAGGGAACAACCGGGGAGCTGTTTTTT
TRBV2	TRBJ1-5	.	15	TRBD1	CASSEAHGTGGPQHF	TGTGCCAGCAGTGAAGCCCATGGGACAGGCGGGCCCCAGCATTTT
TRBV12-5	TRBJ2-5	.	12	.	CASGAGKETQYF	TGTGCTAGTGGGGCAGGGAAAGAGACCCAGTACTTC
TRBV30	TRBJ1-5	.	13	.	CAWGRGQNQPQHF	TGTGCCTGGGGTAGGGGACAAAATCAGCCCCAGCATTTT
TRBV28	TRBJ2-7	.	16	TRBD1	CASSATGTGVLYEQYF	TGTGCCAGCAGTGCGACCGGGACAGGGGTTTTATACGAGCAGTACTTC
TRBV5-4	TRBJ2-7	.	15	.	CASSLAQGSAYEQYF	TGTGCCAGCAGCTTGGCACAGGGATCGGCCTACGAGCAGTACTTC
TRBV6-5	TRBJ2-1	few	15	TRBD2	CASSYRGGGRNEQFF	TGTGCCAGCAGTTACCGGGGCGGGGGGCGCAATGAGCAGTTCTTC
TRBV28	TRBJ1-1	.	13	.	CASSSPRPTEAFF	TGTGCCAGCAGTTCCCCGAGGCCCACTGAAGCTTTCTTT
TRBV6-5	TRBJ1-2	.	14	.	CASSPTTVNYGYTF	TGTGCCAGCAGTCCTACAACAGTTAACTATGGCTACACCTTC
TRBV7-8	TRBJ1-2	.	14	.	CASSPRAGYDGYTF	TGTGCCAGCAGCCCCCGCGCAGGGTATGATGGCTACACCTTC
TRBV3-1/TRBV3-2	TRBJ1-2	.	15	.	CASSQVRTATNGYTF	TGTGCCAGCAGCCAAGTTAGGACAGCAACAAATGGCTACACCTTC
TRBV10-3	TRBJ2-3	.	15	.	CAITSRELSTDTQYF	TGTGCCATCACCAGCCGGGAACTCAGCACAGATACGCAGTATTTT
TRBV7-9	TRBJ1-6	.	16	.	CASSPADSPYNSPLHF	TGTGCCAGCAGCCCCGCGGACAGTCCCTATAATTCACCCCTCCACTTT
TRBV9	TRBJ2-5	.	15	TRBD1	CASSAITGVRETQYF	TGTGCCAGCAGCGCAATCACAGGGGTTCGCGAGACCCAGTACTTC
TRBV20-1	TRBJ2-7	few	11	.	CSAPGFREQYF	TGCAGTGCCCCAGGGTTTCGCGAGCAGTACTTC
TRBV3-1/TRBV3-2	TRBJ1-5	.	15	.	CASSQNLGPNQPQHF	TGTGCCAGCAGCCAGAATTTGGGGCCTAATCAGCCCCAGCATTTT
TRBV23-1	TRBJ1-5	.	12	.	CATQDKYQPQHF	TGCGCCACCCAGGACAAGTATCAGCCCCAGCATTTT
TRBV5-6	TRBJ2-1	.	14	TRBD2	CASSLATGGNEQFF	TGTGCCAGCAGCTTGGCCACGGGGGGGAATGAGCAGTTCTTC
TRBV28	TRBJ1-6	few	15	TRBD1	CASSPRQGRNSPLHF	TGTGCCAGCAGCCCAAGACAGGGCCGAAATTCACCCCTCCACTTT
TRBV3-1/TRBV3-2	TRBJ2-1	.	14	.	CASSQDLRVNEQFF	TGTGCCAGCAGCCAAGATCTTAGAGTGAATGAGCAGTTCTTC
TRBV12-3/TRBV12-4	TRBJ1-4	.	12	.	CASSLGVGGLFF	TGTGCCAGCAGTTTAGGTGTAGGGGGACTGTTTTTT
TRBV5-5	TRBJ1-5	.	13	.	CASRPSPIQPQHF	TGTGCCAGCAGACCTAGCCCCATTCAGCCCCAGCATTTT
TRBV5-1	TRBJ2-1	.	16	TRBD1	CASSPRGGQGGREQFF	TGCGCCAGCAGCCCCCGCGGGGGACAGGGGGGTCGTGAGCAGTTCTTC
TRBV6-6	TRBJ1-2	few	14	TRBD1	CASSIQGAAYGYTF	TGTGCCAGCAGTATACAGGGGGCAGCCTATGGCTACACCTTC
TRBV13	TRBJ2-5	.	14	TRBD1	CASSLRQGRETQYF	TGTGCCAGCAGCTTAAGACAGGGGAGAGAGACCCAGTACTTC
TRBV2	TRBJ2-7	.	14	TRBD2	CASRTGTSAREQYF	TGTGCCAGCAGAACCGGGACTAGCGCTAGAGAGCAGTACTTC
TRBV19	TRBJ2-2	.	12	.	CASSIQVGELFF	TGTGCCAGTAGTATACAGGTCGGGGAGCTGTTTTTT
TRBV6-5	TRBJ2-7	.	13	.	CASSYRQTYEQYF	TGTGCCAGCAGTTACCGACAGACCTACGAGCAGTACTTC
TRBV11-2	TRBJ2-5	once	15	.	CASSRQPGGSETQYF	TGTGCCAGCAGCCGTCAGCCAGGGGGGAGTGAGACCCAGTACTTC
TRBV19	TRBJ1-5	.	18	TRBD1	CASSTDTWDRGWRGPQHF	TGTGCCAGTAGTACCGATACCTGGGACAGGGGTTGGCGGGGGCCCCAGCATTTT
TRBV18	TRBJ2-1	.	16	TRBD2	CASSPAGAGGYNEQFF	TGTGCCAGCTCACCTGCAGGAGCGGGGGGGTACAATGAGCAGTTCTTC
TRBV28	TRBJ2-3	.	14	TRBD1	CASSAGTGTDTQYF	TGTGCCAGCAGTGCCGGGACAGGCACAGATACGCAGTATTTT
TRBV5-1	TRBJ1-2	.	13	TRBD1	CASSPTGEYGYTF	TGCGCCAGCAGCCCGACAGGGGAGTATGGCTACACCTTC